This TCR beta chain appears in the sequencing data of a study of a mutant IDH1 vaccine in newly diagnosed glioma. The germline V gene has CDR1 MNHEY and CDR2 SMNVEV (reference sequence). The CDR3 consists of 16 residues. After removal of 5 bases from V and 6 bases from J, the junction contained 8 bases not matched to a gene. Time point here: week 23, last vaccination. Vaccination comprised doses that each held 300 ug of mutant IDH1 20-mer peptide, plus topical imiquimod. The data were produced by immunoSEQ multiplex PCR, yet TCRdb's version contains in-frame clones alone and is incomplete. This table holds approximately 66,000 clones, approximately 87% found once. In its sample, this clone was seen a few times. Its antigen is as yet unknown.

The clonotype comes from a man between 18 and 35 years old with glioma. This chain uses TRBV27 with TRBJ1-5, with 12 bases fitting TRBD1. The sample was PBMCs, taken from a glioma patient whose treatment included an IDH1 peptide vaccine. Here the CDR3 reads CASSPLGQGASQPQHF. For the CDR3, the DNA is TGTGCCAGCAGTCCCCTGGGACAGGGGGCTAGTCAGCCCCAGCATTTT.